The rows below give T cell receptor beta chains drawn from one sample of a study of T cells after yellow fever vaccination. MiXCR, applied by TCRdb to the 5' RACE reads, yields one record per CDR3 protein. The sample has some 160,000 distinct CDR3 sequences, 9.3% seen once. This specimen was CD8+ T cells sorted from PBMCs, taken 45 days after the yellow fever booster vaccination. The receptor set was obtained from a man between 18 and 35 years old who received the YFV17D yellow fever vaccine. Both conserved end residues are trimmed from each CDR3. Fields, in order: V gene, J gene, CDR3 protein.

V gene: TRBV7-9; J gene: TRBJ2-1; CDR3 protein: ASSWGGGARNEQF
V gene: TRBV27; J gene: TRBJ2-1; CDR3 protein: ATGTRGGGRF
V gene: TRBV9; J gene: TRBJ1-1; CDR3 protein: ASSATGGANTEAF
V gene: TRBV13; J gene: TRBJ1-6; CDR3 protein: ASSLRQINSPLH
V gene: TRBV29-1; J gene: TRBJ2-2; CDR3 protein: SVGKGFHTGELF
V gene: TRBV4-1; J gene: TRBJ2-3; CDR3 protein: ASSHPSGDTQY
V gene: TRBV27; J gene: TRBJ2-3; CDR3 protein: ADRREETDTQY
V gene: TRBV6-6; J gene: TRBJ1-1; CDR3 protein: ATGGTF
V gene: TRBV5-1; J gene: TRBJ2-3; CDR3 protein: ANRQGRTDTQY
V gene: TRBV7-8; J gene: TRBJ1-2; CDR3 protein: ASSLSPSGDYGYT
V gene: TRBV9; J gene: TRBJ1-2; CDR3 protein: ASSAGGPTNYGYT
V gene: TRBV6-2/TRBV6-3; J gene: TRBJ1-3; CDR3 protein: ASSYSSLISTIY
V gene: TRBV4-3; J gene: TRBJ2-7; CDR3 protein: ASSQDRTAGYEQY
V gene: TRBV6-2/TRBV6-3; J gene: TRBJ1-1; CDR3 protein: ASRTGPYTEAF
V gene: TRBV4-1; J gene: TRBJ2-7; CDR3 protein: ASSVQSSYEQY
V gene: TRBV7-9; J gene: TRBJ2-3; CDR3 protein: ASRTGKAPSSTDTQY
V gene: TRBV12-3/TRBV12-4; J gene: TRBJ1-1; CDR3 protein: ASSSPGTGGATEAF
V gene: TRBV20-1; J gene: TRBJ2-1; CDR3 protein: SARDPGGSSYNEQF
V gene: TRBV30; J gene: TRBJ2-2; CDR3 protein: AWSVGLSTGELF
V gene: TRBV10-3; J gene: TRBJ2-3; CDR3 protein: AISLGQGAVTDTQY
V gene: TRBV19; J gene: TRBJ2-7; CDR3 protein: ATSDGDYEQY
V gene: TRBV11-2; J gene: TRBJ2-1; CDR3 protein: ASSLPGANYNEQF
V gene: TRBV5-1; J gene: TRBJ1-1; CDR3 protein: ASSAGTAMNTEAF
V gene: TRBV27; J gene: TRBJ2-2; CDR3 protein: ASSTSGGPHTGELF
V gene: TRBV6-5; J gene: TRBJ1-2; CDR3 protein: ASSYSTPKVNYGYT
V gene: TRBV6-1; J gene: TRBJ2-1; CDR3 protein: ASREQLATGNEQF
V gene: TRBV27; J gene: TRBJ1-5; CDR3 protein: ASKKGGVSNQPQH
V gene: TRBV7-9; J gene: TRBJ2-3; CDR3 protein: ASSQERDTQY
V gene: TRBV7-9; J gene: TRBJ2-2; CDR3 protein: ASSLASGGPNTGELF
V gene: TRBV27; J gene: TRBJ1-6; CDR3 protein: ASTHQWPSSYNSPLH
V gene: TRBV19; J gene: TRBJ2-7; CDR3 protein: ASSARSSAEQY
V gene: TRBV7-9; J gene: TRBJ2-7; CDR3 protein: ASSRSAWFY
V gene: TRBV7-9; J gene: TRBJ2-1; CDR3 protein: ASSQRTRGLADNEQF
V gene: TRBV7-9; J gene: TRBJ1-1; CDR3 protein: ASRGRMNTEAF
V gene: TRBV29-1; J gene: TRBJ1-3; CDR3 protein: SAEDGSTIY
V gene: TRBV10-2; J gene: TRBJ2-7; CDR3 protein: ASSDGGSYEQY
V gene: TRBV29-1; J gene: TRBJ2-5; CDR3 protein: SVEEVGQEETQY
V gene: TRBV7-2; J gene: TRBJ1-5; CDR3 protein: ASSPSGGQVWPQH
V gene: TRBV6-5; J gene: TRBJ2-2; CDR3 protein: ASSYGRDRTGELF
V gene: TRBV5-1; J gene: TRBJ2-5; CDR3 protein: ASSFSSGLKVETQY
V gene: TRBV4-3; J gene: TRBJ2-1; CDR3 protein: ASSRRRSRGSEENEQF
V gene: TRBV7-8; J gene: TRBJ2-7; CDR3 protein: ASSLDVAGGYYEQY
V gene: TRBV7-9; J gene: TRBJ2-5; CDR3 protein: ASSSPGTSWETQY
V gene: TRBV7-9; J gene: TRBJ2-3; CDR3 protein: ASRRWTAARDTQY
V gene: TRBV5-5; J gene: TRBJ2-2; CDR3 protein: ASSLGDGNTGELF
V gene: TRBV20-1; J gene: TRBJ2-3; CDR3 protein: SARDRTHPSDTQY
V gene: TRBV23-1; J gene: TRBJ1-5; CDR3 protein: ASSQWIRFRQDQPQH
V gene: TRBV25-1; J gene: TRBJ2-3; CDR3 protein: ASSNRLADTQY